The sequence of this T cell receptor (beta chain) was determined in a study of blood T cell repertoires in COVID-19. In germline, CDR1 is MNHEY, CDR2 SVGEGT. The CDR3 has 14 residues. Trimming removed 5 bases at V and 7 bases at J, with 17 bases between. In the original workflow: Researchers report that nucleated cell counts were estimated from reference gene primer amplification. The protocol was immunoSEQ multiplex PCR, while the TCRdb copy is restricted to in-frame clones and leaves out a portion. D and trimming were read from the DNA, whereas the V and J calls and clone size are those reported in that table. The table lists 95,000 to 150,000 clones, 82% of them singletons.

The sequencing input was peripheral blood. The sequence was obtained from a woman aged 65 to 85 with acute or convalescent COVID-19. This sequence joins TRBV6-2 or TRBV6-3 and TRBJ1-1; D uncertain. CDR3 region: CASSTLRRRIEAFF. CDR3 in DNA: TGTGCCAGCAGTACCCTCCGGAGGAGGATTGAAGCTTTCTTT.